A selection of T cell receptor beta chains follows, all from one sample in a study of T cell repertoires in cytomegalovirus infection. Their antigens are not known. TCRdb re-derived calls from the reads in MiXCR, one entry per CDR3 protein. This sample has some 800,000 distinct CDR3 sequences, with about 28% found just once. This specimen was cultured CD8+ T cells from PBMCs, taken from culture after CMV antigen stimulation. The receptors shown here come from a human donor in good health (CMV status not recorded). Some clones in this sample may be carry-over from other donors' samples. Both conserved end residues are part of each CDR3.

V gene	J gene	CDR3 protein
TRBV4-3	TRBJ1-3	CASSQDGWGSGNTIYF
TRBV6-2/TRBV6-3	TRBJ2-3	CASRLVVAGSSTDTQYF
TRBV7-6	TRBJ2-3	CASSPGLAPTDTQYF
TRBV19	TRBJ2-1	CASSIDGGSYNEQFF
TRBV6-1	TRBJ2-1	CASSLASQWNEQFF
TRBV7-6	TRBJ2-3	CASSLTFRGRNTDTQYF
TRBV7-6	TRBJ2-6	CASSFGQERSGANVLTF
TRBV6-2/TRBV6-3	TRBJ2-1	CASSAGELLNEQFF
TRBV27	TRBJ1-1	CASSLSLTGNTEAFF
TRBV27	TRBJ2-5	CASSLSHLFRETQYF
TRBV29-1	TRBJ1-5	CSVAGTGVNQPQHF
TRBV7-2	TRBJ2-5	CASSLAQRYIQETQYF
TRBV10-2	TRBJ1-1	CASSERQGSTEAFF
TRBV7-8	TRBJ1-6	CASSWGPSSYNSPLHF
TRBV7-6	TRBJ2-5	CASSLYEEETQYF
TRBV6-6	TRBJ1-4	CASSHTGGRGEKLFF
TRBV28	TRBJ2-4	CASSDEMFDIQYF
TRBV7-8	TRBJ1-1	CASSLDSPRAFF
TRBV10-3	TRBJ1-2	CATAEADRGYTF
TRBV7-6	TRBJ1-4	CASSLDRERNEKLFF
TRBV7-9	TRBJ2-2	CASSTRQGPTGELFF
TRBV12-3/TRBV12-4	TRBJ1-2	CASSIEYYGYTF
TRBV6-6	TRBJ1-5	CASSDRDRGVNQPQHF
TRBV12-3/TRBV12-4	TRBJ1-1	CASRRIRGFLAEAFF
TRBV10-2	TRBJ1-1	CASIGSEAFF
TRBV4-3	TRBJ2-3	CASSQDVRDPTDTQYF
TRBV18	TRBJ2-2	CASSPTKGGPWNGELFF
TRBV18	TRBJ2-4	CASSPGEGAAKNIQYF
TRBV5-1	TRBJ2-7	CASSLEPDGTYEQYF
TRBV14	TRBJ1-1	CASSQDPGHGFTEAFF
TRBV4-3	TRBJ2-2	CASSQDRRGPITGELFF
TRBV29-1	TRBJ1-2	CSVYGDEGYTF
TRBV27	TRBJ2-5	CASSPGTIKGETQYF
TRBV7-9	TRBJ1-1	CASRTGSSATEAFF
TRBV7-8	TRBJ2-3	CASSRDGWLDTQYF
TRBV6-2/TRBV6-3	TRBJ2-3	CVSSGLLDTDTQYF
TRBV7-9	TRBJ1-4	CASSTRQGTNEKLFF
TRBV12-3/TRBV12-4	TRBJ1-2	CASSPATGVTYGYTF
TRBV28	TRBJ2-1	CASNSGGSYNEQFF
TRBV2	TRBJ2-5	CASRAVQREETQYF
TRBV7-7	TRBJ2-2	CASSQRDFSGELFF
TRBV4-1	TRBJ2-3	CASSQGPFTDTQYF
TRBV20-1	TRBJ2-3	CSAPPLGTDTQYF
TRBV7-2	TRBJ2-1	CASRSGGGYNEQFF
TRBV9	TRBJ2-3	CASSVRPRGVSGDTQYF
TRBV7-6	TRBJ1-1	CASSYTPGTNTEAFF
TRBV7-6	TRBJ1-2	CASSSPRTVRNYGYTF
TRBV5-5	TRBJ2-3	CASRSPTGGDTQYF
TRBV19	TRBJ1-2	CASSIQAPIYGYTF
TRBV2	TRBJ1-1	CASMEIDGPTEAFF
TRBV11-2	TRBJ2-7	CACSPGAGAPYVGEQYF
TRBV7-8	TRBJ1-2	CASRIVQGGYGYTF
TRBV7-2	TRBJ2-6	CASSLTSYSGANVLTF
TRBV19	TRBJ1-1	CASSIFGRGARITEAFF
TRBV12-3/TRBV12-4	TRBJ1-1	CASSLVGSDAEAFF
TRBV7-6	TRBJ2-5	CAVARQGQVHF
TRBV7-6	TRBJ2-2	CASSSGLTGELFF
TRBV29-1	TRBJ2-3	CSVEGGDRVTDTQYF
TRBV27	TRBJ1-1	CASRSTGGYLKAFF